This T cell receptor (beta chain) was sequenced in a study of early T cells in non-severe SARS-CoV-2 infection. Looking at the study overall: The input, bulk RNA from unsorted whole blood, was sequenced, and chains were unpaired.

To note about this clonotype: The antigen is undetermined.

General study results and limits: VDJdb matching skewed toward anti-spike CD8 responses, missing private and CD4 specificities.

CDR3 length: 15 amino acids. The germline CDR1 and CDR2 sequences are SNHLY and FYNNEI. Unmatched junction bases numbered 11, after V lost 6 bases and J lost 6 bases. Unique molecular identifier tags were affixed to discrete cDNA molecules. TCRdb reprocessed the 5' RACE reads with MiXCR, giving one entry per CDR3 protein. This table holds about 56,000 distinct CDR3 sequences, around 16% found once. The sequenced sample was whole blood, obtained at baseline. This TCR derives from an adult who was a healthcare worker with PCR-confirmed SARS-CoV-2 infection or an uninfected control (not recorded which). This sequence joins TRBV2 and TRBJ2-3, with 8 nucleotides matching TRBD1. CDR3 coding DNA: TGTGCCAGCAGATGGAGGACAGGGCTTTACGATACGCAGTATTTT. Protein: CASRWRTGLYDTQYF. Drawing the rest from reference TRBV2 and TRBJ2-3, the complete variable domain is EPEVTQTPSHQVTQMGQEVILRCVPISNHLYFYWYRQILGQKVEFLVSFYNNEISEKSEIFDDQFSVERPDGSNFTLKIRSTKLEDSAMYFCASRWRTGLYDTQYFGPGTRLTVL.